Listed below are T cell receptor beta chains from one sample, sequenced in a study of T cells after yellow fever vaccination. From the 5' RACE reads, TCRdb called clonotypes with MiXCR, one entry per CDR3 protein. The table lists about 300,000 distinct CDR3 sequences, roughly 6.8% of them singletons, with 18% in the top ten. Material: PBMCs, obtained roughly 47 days after the first yellow fever vaccination. The receptors shown here come from a man aged 18-30 years who received the YFV17D yellow fever vaccine. Each CDR3 is given with its conserved first and last residue. A D gene is named only where the DNA matches it firmly. Clone size appears in some rows only: once, few, many, or a class for an expanded clone.

CDR3 DNA | CDR3 protein | clone size | J gene | V gene | D gene
TGTGCCAGCAGCCTGGGGGGACAGGCATACGAGCAGTACTTC | CASSLGGQAYEQYF | few | TRBJ2-7 | TRBV11-2 | TRBD1
TGCGCCAGCAGCCAAGCAGAGGCGAACACTGAAGCTTTCTTT | CASSQAEANTEAFF | once | TRBJ1-1 | TRBV4-1 | .
TGCAGTGCTAGAGATTTGACAGGGTACTACAATGAGCAGTTCTTC | CSARDLTGYYNEQFF | . | TRBJ2-1 | TRBV20-1 | TRBD1
TGTGCCTGGAGTGACTGGGGGCAAGGAAACACCATATATTTT | CAWSDWGQGNTIYF | . | TRBJ1-3 | TRBV30 | .
TGTGCCAGTAGTACCACAGGGGAAGCTAACTATGGCTACACCTTC | CASSTTGEANYGYTF | . | TRBJ1-2 | TRBV19 | TRBD1
TGTGCCATCAGTGAGCCAGGAAGAAGGACCGAGCAGTACTTC | CAISEPGRRTEQYF | . | TRBJ2-7 | TRBV10-3 | .
TGTGCCAGCAGCCATGACAGGACTCTTGACTCTGGGGCCAACGTCCTGACTTTC | CASSHDRTLDSGANVLTF | . | TRBJ2-6 | TRBV4-2 | .
TGTGCCAGCAGCTTAGTCTCTGGCAATCAGCCCCAGCATTTT | CASSLVSGNQPQHF | . | TRBJ1-5 | TRBV11-2 | .
TGTGCCAGCAGTCACGGACAGGGTACCGAGTACTTC | CASSHGQGTEYF | many | TRBJ2-7 | TRBV27 | TRBD1
TGTGCCAGCCAGGACTGGGATACGCAGTATTTT | CASQDWDTQYF | many | TRBJ2-3 | TRBV6-5 | .
TGCAGTGCTAGGCTTGCAGGGGCCCACAATGAGCAGTTCTTC | CSARLAGAHNEQFF | . | TRBJ2-1 | TRBV20-1 | .
TGTGCCAGCAGCTTGGACGGAGATAATTCACCCCTCCACTTT | CASSLDGDNSPLHF | few | TRBJ1-6 | TRBV7-2 | .
TGTGCCAGCAGCACTGAGGGGGGCGCGGGGTGGTCACCCCTCCACTTT | CASSTEGGAGWSPLHF | many | TRBJ1-6 | TRBV7-8 | .